The next 26 T cell receptor beta chains were all read from a single sample in a study of vaccination effects on CD4 cells after COVID-19. Their cognate antigens are unknown. ViraFEST assay sequencing came after antigen-specific CD4+ T cells were expanded with viral peptide pools. Culturing for approximately 10 days preceded CD4+ T cell isolation. Assay: immunoSEQ multiplex PCR; the TCRdb copy retains only in-frame clones and omits some. Among under 80,000 clones listed, roughly 72% were seen once. Material: CD4+ T cells from PBMCs cultured with HCoV-229E spike peptides, obtained before COVID-19 vaccination. All receptors derive from a human donor who received a COVID-19 vaccine.

The rearrangement uses TRBV7-3 and TRBJ2-3; 10 bases are shared with TRBD2. CDR3 length equals 16 residues. Per germline, CDR1 SGHTA and CDR2 FQGTGA. The V gene end was trimmed by 4 bases and the J gene end by 6 bases; junction bases not matched to a gene: 10. The CDR3 DNA reads TGTGCCAGCAGCTCCGACACGAGCGGGGGGGCCGATACGCAGTATTTT. Its protein is CASSSDTSGGADTQYF.

This clone occurred a few times. This sequence joins TRBV7-2 and TRBJ2-2; D is uncertain. The ends were cut back, 0 bases at V and 4 bases at J, with 9 bases in the middle. Germline V lookup: CDR1 SGHTA, CDR2 FQGNSA. The CDR3 spans 15 residues. DNA of the CDR3: TGTGCCAGCAGCTTAGCGAGCCTCGTCACCGGGGAGCTGTTTTTT. Translated, it gives CASSLASLVTGELFF. Based on the CDR3 plus reference TRBV7-2 and TRBJ2-2, the full variable domain is GAGVSQSPSNKVTEKGKDVELRCDPISGHTALYWYRQSLGQGLEFLIYFQGNSAPDKSGLPSDRFSAERTGGSVSTLTIQRTQQEDSAVYLCASSLASLVTGELFFGEGSRLTVL.

V and J are TRBV11-2 and TRBJ2-3; D gene ambiguous. The CDR3 is 12 amino acids. The germline CDR1 and CDR2 sequences are SGHAT and FQNNGV. The V end lost 5 bases, the J end lost 6 bases, and 9 bases lay between the germline ends. In nucleotides, the CDR3 is TGTGCCAGCAGCAATAGTGGGGATACGCAGTATTTT. This sequence encodes CASSNSGDTQYF.

This chain links TRBV7-7 with TRBJ2-5, with TRBD2 matching over 7 bases. With 5 bases clipped from V and 2 bases from J, the junction kept 8 bases outside the gene matches. The CDR3 contains 15 residues. Germline loops: CDR1 SSHAT, CDR2 FNYEAQ (reference sequence). This CDR3 is CASSGIGGGQETQYF. CDR3 nucleotides: TGTGCCAGCAGCGGCATTGGGGGGGGACAAGAGACCCAGTACTTC.

In its sample, this clone was seen a few times. The rearrangement links TRBV11-2 to TRBJ1-1; a weak D match, TRBD1 (6 bases). Germline CDR1 SGHAT, CDR2 FQNNGV. Deletions cut 0 bases from V and 1 base from J, with 12 bases between. This CDR3 is 16 amino acids long. CDR3 sequence reads: CASSLEWGQTNTEAFF. CDR3 nucleotide sequence: TGTGCCAGCAGCTTAGAGTGGGGACAAACGAACACTGAAGCTTTCTTT.

V usage is TRBV6-5 and J usage is TRBJ2-5, with 9 bases fitting TRBD2. Losses at the gene ends were 6 bases for V and 2 bases for J; bases not matched to a gene: 7. CDR1 and CDR2 (germline): MNHEY, SVGAGI. This CDR3 comprises 15 residues. The CDR3 sequence: CASRAGGTGQETQYF. The CDR3 DNA reads TGTGCCAGCAGGGCGGGGGGGACGGGGCAAGAGACCCAGTACTTC.

The chain uses TRBV6-6 and TRBJ1-1; D remains ambiguous. The CDR3 length is 11 residues. Per germline, CDR1 MNHNY and CDR2 SVGAGI (reference sequence). The V end was cut by 10 bases, the J end by 11 bases, with 17 bases between. CDR3 nucleotides: TGTGCCACAAGAAATCGGGTACGGGCTTTCTTT. Translating it yields CATRNRVRAFF.

The chain recombines TRBV11-2 with TRBJ1-5; D is uncertain. The CDR3 sequence is 18 residues long. V lost 2 bases, J lost 0 bases, and 17 bases lay in between. Looked up from germline, CDR1 is SGHAT and CDR2 is FQNNGV. In DNA form, the CDR3 reads TGTGCCAGCAGCTTACGTCGCTGGCAGAAGTATAGCAATCAGCCCCAGCATTTT. It is translated as CASSLRRWQKYSNQPQHF.

The V and J genes are TRBV19 and TRBJ1-2; D uncertain. Trimming took 4 bases from V and 10 from J, leaving 19 bases between them. The CDR3 is 14 amino acids. Germline V gene data show CDR1 as LNHDA and CDR2 as SQIVND (reference sequence). CDR3: CASSTTWADLDYTF. CDR3 nucleotides: TGTGCCAGTAGTACCACATGGGCAGATCTAGACTACACCTTC.

This chain joins TRBV5-1 and TRBJ1-1; tentatively, D is TRBD1 (6 bases). The CDR3 covers 14 residues. Germline lookup yields CDR1 SGHRS and CDR2 YFSETQ. Trimming took 8 bases from V and 5 from J, leaving 19 bases between them. The CDR3 sequence is CASGGGAGRTEAFF. The DNA for the CDR3 is TGCGCCAGTGGAGGGGGGGCCGGTAGGACTGAAGCTTTCTTT. The variable domain in full, with the rest retrieved from reference TRBV5-1 and TRBJ1-1, is KAGVTQTPRYLIKTRGQQVTLSCSPISGHRSVSWYQQTPGQGLQFLFEYFSETQRNKGNFPGRFSGRQFSNSRSEMNVSTLELGDSALYLCASGGGAGRTEAFFGQGTRLTVV.

The V gene is TRBV4-1, the J gene TRBJ2-2; TRBD2 aligns across 7 bases. The germline CDR1 and CDR2 sequences are MGHRA and YSYEKL. The junction had 5 bases not matched to a gene; V was cut back by 0 bases and J by 7 bases. CDR3 size: 15 residues. The CDR3 loop reads CASSQEDGRSGELFF. In DNA form, the CDR3 reads TGCGCCAGCAGCCAAGAGGACGGGAGGAGCGGGGAGCTGTTTTTT.

This clone has only a few counts. V and J are TRBV3-1 (or the pseudogene TRBV3-2) and TRBJ2-7; 9 bases match TRBD1. Germline CDR1 LGHDT, CDR2 YNNKEL (reference sequence). V dropped 1 base and J dropped 5; count of bases not matched to a gene: 6. The CDR3 has 15 residues. The CDR3 here is CASSQVGTGFDEQYV. CDR3 coding DNA: TGTGCCAGCAGCCAAGTAGGGACAGGGTTCGACGAGCAGTACGTC.

This clone has just a few counts. The V call is TRBV7-9, the J call TRBJ1-3, with D possibly matching TRBD1 (6 bases). The CDR3 has 16 residues. The V end was cut by 5 bases, the J end by 1 base, with 15 bases between. Germline CDR1 is SEHNR and CDR2 is FQNEAQ (reference sequence). CDR3 coding DNA: TGTGCCAGCAGCCCAACCACAGGGCTGTCTGGAAACACCATATATTTT. This encodes CASSPTTGLSGNTIYF.

This clone came up once. The chain couples TRBV15 to TRBJ1-3; D might be TRBD1 (5 bases). Germline loops: CDR1 LNHNV, CDR2 YYDKDF (reference sequence). Trimming cost V 0 bases and J 0 bases, with 15 bases left between them. The CDR3 extends over 18 amino acids. CDR3 in amino acids: CATSREGTAPSSGNTIYF. The CDR3 DNA follows: TGTGCCACCAGCAGAGAAGGGACCGCTCCTAGCTCTGGAAACACCATATATTTT.

This clone appeared once. The chain joins TRBV20-1 to TRBJ2-7; D ambiguous. The V and J ends lost 4 bases and 3 bases respectively, with 7 bases between them. CDR1 and CDR2 from the germline V gene are DFQATT and SNEGSKA (reference sequence). The CDR3 covers 11 residues. This chain's CDR3 is CSAKWGYEQYV. In DNA, the CDR3 is TGCAGTGCTAAATGGGGCTACGAGCAGTACGTC.

The CDR3 nucleotides are TGTGCCAGCAGATGGGGGGGGGCAGGGCTCGGGGAGCTGTTTTTT. This encodes CASRWGGAGLGELFF. The rearrangement uses TRBV2 and TRBJ2-2, with D perhaps TRBD2 (7 bases). V lost 6 bases to trimming and J lost 7 bases, with 18 bases between them. The CDR3 covers 15 residues. Germline V lookup: CDR1 SNHLY, CDR2 FYNNEI.

The V gene is TRBV24-1, the J gene TRBJ2-3; maybe TRBD2 (5 bases). The germline V and J ends were trimmed by 4 bases and 0 bases, with 10 bases remaining between them. This CDR3 is 15 amino acids long. From germline, CDR1 is KGHDR and CDR2 SFDVKD. CDR3 amino acids: CATSDRGASTDTQYF. The CDR3 DNA sequence: TGTGCCACCAGTGACCGGGGAGCTAGCACAGATACGCAGTATTTT.

The rearrangement joins TRBV5-1 to TRBJ2-2, with TRBD2 as a possible D gene (6 bases). This CDR3 region has 16 residues. Germline V CDR1 and CDR2: SGHRS, YFSETQ. The V and J ends lost 1 base and 0 bases respectively, with 10 bases between them. The DNA for the CDR3 is TGCGCCAGCAGCTTGTCCCGGGGGTCGAACACCGGGGAGCTGTTTTTT. Encoded protein: CASSLSRGSNTGELFF.

This rearrangement joins TRBV27 to TRBJ2-4; tentatively, D is TRBD1 (6 bases). The CDR3 is made up of 17 amino acids. V was cut by 4 bases and J by 0 bases, with 16 bases left in between. In germline, CDR1 is MNHEY, CDR2 SMNVEV (reference sequence). Written as DNA, the CDR3 is TGTGCCAGCAGTTCCCGGGACACCTCGCGAGCCAAAAACATTCAGTACTTC. Translated, it gives CASSSRDTSRAKNIQYF.

The V call is TRBV2, the J call TRBJ1-2, with a tentative D call TRBD1 (6 bases). Germline V CDR1 and CDR2: SNHLY, FYNNEI. The CDR3 has 14 amino acids. Trimming shortened V by 8 bases and J by 6 bases, and 19 bases separated the two germline ends. The CDR3 nucleotides read TGTGCCAGCTGTCAAGAGGCGGGACAACATGGCTACACCTTC. Protein: CASCQEAGQHGYTF.

This clone came up once. V is TRBV5-1 and J is TRBJ1-2, with a possible D match to TRBD1 (5 bases). Trimming stripped 4 bases from V and 8 bases from J, with 21 bases between. The CDR3 is 15 amino acids. The germline V gene has CDR1 SGHRS and CDR2 YFSETQ. CDR3 in DNA: TGCGCCAGCAGCATACCAAGGACGGGACTAGAGGGCTACACCTTC. Protein: CASSIPRTGLEGYTF.

In its sample, this clone was seen a few times. V and J are TRBV19 and TRBJ1-2; D is undetermined. The V and J ends lost 3 bases and 2 bases respectively, with 10 bases between them. The CDR3 covers 14 residues. CDR1 is LNHDA and CDR2 is SQIVND in the germline V gene (reference sequence). The CDR3 spells CASSIGRENYGYTF. The CDR3 DNA reads TGTGCCAGTAGTATCGGGCGGGAGAACTATGGCTACACCTTC.

The rearrangement joins TRBV5-1 to TRBJ1-4, with 12 bases matching TRBD1. The V gene's germline CDR1 is SGHRS and CDR2 YFSETQ. The CDR3 has 19 residues. Trimming removed 0 bases from V and 3 bases from J; junction bases left unmatched: 9. In nucleotides, the CDR3 is TGCGCCAGCAGCTTGGAACCTCCGGGACAGGGGGCCGCTAATGAAAAACTGTTTTTT. Amino acids: CASSLEPPGQGAANEKLFF. The whole variable domain, filled in from reference TRBV5-1 and TRBJ1-4, reads KAGVTQTPRYLIKTRGQQVTLSCSPISGHRSVSWYQQTPGQGLQFLFEYFSETQRNKGNFPGRFSGRQFSNSRSEMNVSTLELGDSALYLCASSLEPPGQGAANEKLFFGSGTQLSVL.

The J gene is TRBJ1-6, the V gene TRBV7-9, with 7 bases aligning to TRBD1. There are 14 residues in the CDR3. Germline V gives CDR1 SEHNR, CDR2 FQNEAQ (reference sequence). The trim removed 1 base at V and 8 bases at J, leaving 2 bases unmatched. The CDR3 nucleotides are TGTGCCAGCAGCTTAGAGGACAGGCATTCACCCCTCCACTTT. It codes for CASSLEDRHSPLHF.

V gene TRBV3-1 (or the pseudogene TRBV3-2) combines with J gene TRBJ1-1; D not resolved. V was cut by 4 bases and J by 0 bases, with 18 bases left in between. Germline assignment: CDR1 LGHDT and CDR2 YNNKEL (reference sequence). This CDR3 is built from 17 residues. CDR3 residues: CASSPGRYLILNTEAFF. The CDR3 bases are TGTGCCAGCAGCCCCGGAAGATATCTCATCCTGAACACTGAAGCTTTCTTT.

This rearrangement joins TRBV14 to TRBJ2-1, with a weak D call TRBD2 (6 bases). The CDR3 is made up of 16 amino acids. V shed 1 base and J shed 7 bases, with 17 bases lying between them. Germline assignment: CDR1 SGHDN and CDR2 FVKESK. The CDR3 protein is CASSQGGVQSQNEQFF. CDR3 bases: TGTGCCAGCAGCCAAGGCGGGGTCCAATCACAAAATGAGCAGTTCTTC.